Included here is one TCR beta chain sequence, with context. Its target is not known. The data were obtained in a study of PD-L1 blockade in urothelial cancer. Background on the study: Median T cell yield per blood sample was 110,000 to 150,000 cells.

Germline V gene sequence: CDR1 MNHNS, CDR2 SASEGT. This CDR3 has 16 amino acids. The trim removed 4 bases at V and 0 bases at J, leaving 7 bases unmatched. Added to each PCR by spiking were synthetic TCR analog templates. This table comes from immunoSEQ multiplex PCR, and its TCRdb copy is limited to in-frame clones, with some not included. The data show 35,000 to 45,000 clones, with approximately 91% seen just once and more than 20% held by the top ten. The time point is: pretreatment peripheral blood. General study points: More expansion of tumor-associated blood clones, seen at 3 weeks, marked durable-benefit patients.

J is TRBJ2-7 and V is TRBV6-1, with 9 nucleotides matching TRBD1. This sequence was found in a donor at least 40 years old with urothelial cancer. Sequenced here: PBMCs, sampled around atezolizumab (anti-PD-L1) treatment. As DNA, the CDR3 is TGTGCCAGCAGTGGCCCCAGACAGGGGGACTCCTACGAGCAGTACTTC. Its protein is CASSGPRQGDSYEQYF.